Presented here are 14 T cell receptor beta chains from one specimen sequenced in a study of blood T cell repertoires in COVID-19. Produced via immunoSEQ multiplex PCR; TCRdb's table is partial and in-frame only. The sample contains about 150,000 clones, 65% to 90% of which appear only once. Sample: peripheral blood. The receptors were sampled from a woman aged 60 to 75 with COVID-19, enrolled during active disease.

The chain is built from TRBV5-4 and TRBJ2-3; 8 bases fit TRBD2. Germline lookup yields CDR1 SGHNT and CDR2 YYREEE (reference sequence). CDR3 length equals 18 residues. V lost 0 bases and J lost 0; bases outside the gene matches: 9. The CDR3 reads CASSLGAGGGLSTDTQYF. The CDR3 DNA follows: TGTGCCAGCAGCTTGGGGGCGGGGGGAGGTCTCAGCACAGATACGCAGTATTTT.

The chain combines TRBV2 with TRBJ2-5, with a tentative D call TRBD2 (6 bases). Trimming pared 10 bases from V and 4 bases from J, leaving 16 bases between. The CDR3 has 13 residues. Germline-derived CDR1 and CDR2 are SNHLY and FYNNEI. This chain's CDR3 is CAISRRGIETQYF. The CDR3 nucleotides are TGTGCCATATCCCGACGGGGGATAGAGACCCAGTACTTC. Together with reference TRBV2 and TRBJ2-5, the CDR3 gives the full variable domain: EPEVTQTPSHQVTQMGQEVILRCVPISNHLYFYWYRQILGQKVEFLVSFYNNEISEKSEIFDDQFSVERPDGSNFTLKIRSTKLEDSAMYFCAISRRGIETQYFGPGTRLLVL.

The chain has TRBV6-5 and TRBJ1-6; 7 bases are shared with TRBD1. Per the germline V gene, CDR1 is MNHEY and CDR2 is SVGAGI. V was pared by 6 bases and J by 10 bases, with 9 bases of the junction left unmatched. The CDR3 runs 14 residues. The CDR3 DNA is TGTGCCAGCAGATTACGACAGGGTCACTCACCCCTCCACTTT. It specifies CASRLRQGHSPLHF.

This clone was observed once. The chain is built from TRBV19 and TRBJ1-2; no reliable D call. Trimming left V 1 base short and J 4 bases short, with 7 bases between. This CDR3 comprises 13 residues. CDR1 and CDR2 from the germline V gene are LNHDA and SQIVND (reference sequence). The CDR3 DNA sequence: TGTGCCAGTAGTATAGGAGGGATCTATGGCTACACCTTC. Its protein is CASSIGGIYGYTF.

The genes are TRBV7-9 and TRBJ2-2; 10 nucleotides match TRBD1. CDR3 length equals 16 residues. V lost 5 bases and J lost 4; bases outside the gene matches: 7. Looked up from germline, CDR1 is SEHNR and CDR2 is FQNEAQ (reference sequence). In DNA, the CDR3 is TGTGCCAGCAGCATAACCGGGACAGGGGTCACCGGGGAGCTGTTTTTT. Protein: CASSITGTGVTGELFF.

This clone has ten or more counts. The rearrangement links TRBV7-2 to TRBJ2-5, with TRBD2 identical over 10 bases. With 2 bases clipped from V and 6 bases from J, the junction kept 3 bases outside the gene matches. Germline V lookup: CDR1 SGHTA, CDR2 FQGNSA. The CDR3 length is 14 residues. The CDR3 nucleotides read TGTGCCAGCAGCTTACTAGCGGGAGATCAGACCCAGTACTTC. It encodes CASSLLAGDQTQYF. Combining the CDR3 with reference TRBV7-2 and TRBJ2-5 gives the whole variable domain GAGVSQSPSNKVTEKGKDVELRCDPISGHTALYWYRQSLGQGLEFLIYFQGNSAPDKSGLPSDRFSAERTGGSVSTLTIQRTQQEDSAVYLCASSLLAGDQTQYFGPGTRLLVL.

The V and J genes are TRBV6-2 or TRBV6-3 and TRBJ2-5, with D possibly matching TRBD1 (5 bases). CDR1 and CDR2 from the germline V gene are MNHEY and SVGEGT. The CDR3 is made up of 13 amino acids. V lost 6 bases to trimming and J lost 2 bases, with 10 bases between them. Here the CDR3 DNA reads TGTGCCAGCAGCCCCCAGGGTCAAGAGACCCAGTACTTC. It is translated as CASSPQGQETQYF.

In this sample, this clone is medium-sized. This chain links TRBV6-4 with TRBJ2-1; 7 positions agree with TRBD2. Germline-derived CDR1 and CDR2 are MRHNA and SNTAGT. Trimming took 3 bases from V and 9 from J; bases not matched to a gene: 11. CDR3 size: 15 residues. CDR3 bases: TGTGCCAGCAGTGAATCGGCTAGCGGACCACCTGAGCAGTTCTTC. This encodes CASSESASGPPEQFF.

V is TRBV15 and J is TRBJ2-4, with 8 bases fitting TRBD2. The CDR3 has 14 amino acids. The germline V gene encodes CDR1 LNHNV and CDR2 YYDKDF (reference sequence). V lost 2 bases and J lost 11; bases outside the gene matches: 8. CDR3 DNA sequence: TGTGCCACCAGCAGAAGTTTTGCGGGAGGCTTTCAGTACTTC. It yields the protein CATSRSFAGGFQYF.

The chain links TRBV5-5 to TRBJ2-1, with TRBD2 matching 7 bases. The J segment lost 7 bases and the V segment lost 0 bases, leaving 1 base of the junction unmatched. Germline V CDR1 and CDR2: SGHKS, YYEKEE (reference sequence). The CDR3 covers 13 residues. The CDR3 nucleotides read TGTGCCAGCAGCTTGGCCGGGGGGAATGAGCAGTTCTTC. Its protein is CASSLAGGNEQFF. The whole variable domain, remainder taken from reference TRBV5-5 and TRBJ2-1, is DAGVTQSPTHLIKTRGQQVTLRCSPISGHKSVSWYQQVLGQGPQFIFQYYEKEERGRGNFPDRFSARQFPNYSSELNVNALLLGDSALYLCASSLAGGNEQFFGPGTRLTVL.

The chain recombines TRBV19 with TRBJ2-2; D not certain. The CDR3 runs 16 residues. V dropped 5 bases and J dropped 1 base, with 14 bases sitting between them. Germline-derived CDR1 and CDR2 are LNHDA and SQIVND (reference sequence). The DNA for the CDR3 is TGTGCCAGTAGTCCCCTGACACCCGGGAACACCGGGGAGCTGTTTTTT. Protein product: CASSPLTPGNTGELFF.

This chain joins TRBV6-6 and TRBJ1-2; no clear D. The V end was cut by 9 bases, the J end by 8 bases, with 19 bases between. This CDR3 is built from 13 residues. Looked up from germline, CDR1 is MNHNY and CDR2 is SVGAGI (reference sequence). CDR3: CASTTAGIWGYTF. The CDR3 DNA reads as TGTGCCAGTACTACGGCGGGGATCTGGGGCTACACCTTC.

The chain couples TRBV19 to TRBJ1-5; 7 nucleotides match TRBD1. The junction had 5 bases not matched to a gene; V was cut back by 3 bases and J by 3 bases. In germline, CDR1 is LNHDA, CDR2 SQIVND (reference sequence). The CDR3 extends over 15 amino acids. The CDR3, as DNA: TGTGCCAGTAGTATTGGGGGGACAGTCAATCAGCCCCAGCATTTT. Amino acid sequence: CASSIGGTVNQPQHF. Complete variable domain (other parts from reference TRBV19 and TRBJ1-5): DGGITQSPKYLFRKEGQNVTLSCEQNLNHDAMYWYRQDPGQGLRLIYYSQIVNDFQKGDIAEGYSVSREKKESFPLTVTSAQKNPTAFYLCASSIGGTVNQPQHFGDGTRLSIL.

This chain uses TRBV6-5 with TRBJ1-4, with TRBD1 identical over 8 bases. Germline CDR1 and CDR2: MNHEY and SVGAGI. Trimming at V came to 7 bases and at J to 7 bases, leaving 11 bases not matched to a gene. The CDR3 has 15 residues. This chain's CDR3 is CASKNGGTGLEKLFF. The DNA of the CDR3 is TGTGCCAGCAAAAACGGTGGGACAGGACTTGAAAAACTGTTTTTT.